Listed here are 32 T cell receptor beta chains from one sample, sequenced in a study of CD8+ T cells in alopecia areata. RNA was extracted and reverse transcribed into cDNA as the sequencing template. Sequencing used immunoSEQ multiplex PCR; TCRdb keeps in-frame clones, though not all of them. In the table there are about 56,000 clones, 96% of which are singletons. The sequencing used CD8+ T cells sorted from blood, collected at week 0. The source of these receptors is a human donor with alopecia areata.

The gene calls are TRBV19 and TRBJ2-3, with 7 nucleotides matching TRBD2. J was trimmed by 1 base and V by 3 bases; bases with no gene match: 4. CDR3 size: 15 residues. Germline V lookup: CDR1 LNHDA, CDR2 SQIVND (reference sequence). CDR3 coding DNA: TGTGCCAGTAGTATGTGGGGGGGAGGCACAGATACGCAGTATTTT. Translating it yields CASSMWGGGTDTQYF. Combining the CDR3 with reference TRBV19 and TRBJ2-3 gives the whole variable domain DGGITQSPKYLFRKEGQNVTLSCEQNLNHDAMYWYRQDPGQGLRLIYYSQIVNDFQKGDIAEGYSVSREKKESFPLTVTSAQKNPTAFYLCASSMWGGGTDTQYFGPGTRLTVL.

V usage is TRBV4-1 and J usage is TRBJ2-7; a weak D match, TRBD2 (6 bases). The V and J ends lost 1 base and 0 bases respectively, with 19 bases between them. This CDR3 region has 18 residues. Germline assignment: CDR1 MGHRA and CDR2 YSYEKL. CDR3 in DNA: TGCGCCAGCAGCCAAGTCCGACCTATAGCGGATAGCTCCTACGAGCAGTACTTC. It translates to CASSQVRPIADSSYEQYF.

The J gene is TRBJ2-1, the V gene TRBV6-5; D might be TRBD1 (5 bases). V gave up 6 bases and J gave up 5 bases, with 11 bases separating them. CDR1 MNHEY and CDR2 SVGAGI come from the germline V gene. The CDR3 totals 13 residues. The CDR3 sequence: CASSPPRDNEQFF. The DNA for the CDR3 is TGTGCCAGCAGCCCTCCCAGGGACAATGAGCAGTTCTTC.

Worth noting for this clone: Compared with germline, one end of the junction differs, possibly owing to a read error. The CDR3 protein is CASSLAGTAIYGYTF. CDR3 coding DNA: TGTGCCAGCAGCCTAGCCGGGACAGCGATCTATGGCTACACCTTC. The chain has TRBV7-2 and TRBJ1-2; 7 bases agree with TRBD1. CDR1 SGHTA and CDR2 FQGNSA come from the germline V gene. The CDR3 loop spans 15 amino acids.

The gene calls are TRBV5-4 and TRBJ1-1, with unresolved D. The CDR3 is 14 residues long. Between the trimmed V and J ends, which lost 5 bases and 0 bases, there was a span of 11 bases. Looked up from germline, CDR1 is SGHNT and CDR2 is YYREEE (reference sequence). The CDR3 region is CASRQYKMNTEAFF. CDR3 bases: TGTGCCAGCAGACAGTACAAAATGAACACTGAAGCTTTCTTT.

The table lists this clone with a count of one. This chain uses TRBV27 with TRBJ2-7; D gene ambiguous. Trimming removed 10 bases at V and 4 bases at J, with 11 bases between. The germline CDR1 and CDR2 sequences are MNHEY and SMNVEV (reference sequence). This CDR3 comprises 11 residues. The CDR3 DNA reads TGTGCCACGAAGGCCGGTTACGAGCAGTACTTC. Protein product: CATKAGYEQYF.

The rearrangement links TRBV10-2 to TRBJ2-1; D is uncertain. CDR1 and CDR2 (germline): WSHSY, SAAADI. Trimming left V 3 bases short and J 13 bases short, with 10 bases between. The CDR3 is 11 residues long. CDR3 in DNA: TGCGCCAGCAGTGAAGTTCTGGTTCAGTTCTTC. It encodes CASSEVLVQFF.

The chain combines TRBV15 with TRBJ2-7; 8 nucleotides agree with TRBD2. Germline V CDR1 and CDR2: LNHNV, YYDKDF (reference sequence). This CDR3 is built from 15 residues. With 0 bases clipped from V and 3 bases from J, the junction kept 4 bases outside the gene matches. The CDR3 region has the DNA TGTGCCACCAGCAGAGAGACGGGGGGGCTCTACGAGCAGTACTTC. This translates into CATSRETGGLYEQYF.

The V call is TRBV7-9, the J call TRBJ1-2; D remains ambiguous. CDR3 length: 16 residues. CDR1 is SEHNR, CDR2 FQNEAQ, per germline (reference sequence). The V and J ends lost 1 base and 5 bases respectively, with 17 bases between them. The CDR3 reads CASSLGKEYSRYGYTF. Written as DNA, the CDR3 is TGTGCCAGCAGCTTAGGGAAGGAATATTCCAGATATGGCTACACCTTC.

J is TRBJ2-1 and V is TRBV6-1; D gene uncertain. Trimming removed 2 bases at V and 7 bases at J, with 6 bases between. Germline CDR1 reads MNHNS; CDR2 reads SASEGT. This CDR3 region has 12 residues. The CDR3 sequence: CASSEWGNEQFF. In DNA, the CDR3 is TGTGCCAGCAGTGAATGGGGAAATGAGCAGTTCTTC.

The gene calls are TRBV19 and TRBJ2-1; the match to TRBD2 covers 9 bases. The CDR3 runs to 15 residues. V trimming: 2 bases; J trimming: 6 bases; junction bases outside the gene matches: 5. The germline gives CDR1 LNHDA, CDR2 SQIVND (reference sequence). The CDR3 sequence: CASSISGLAPNEQFF. The CDR3 region has the DNA TGTGCCAGTAGTATATCGGGACTAGCCCCCAATGAGCAGTTCTTC.

The chain is built from TRBV7-8 and TRBJ2-7; 10 bases map to TRBD1. This CDR3 spans 16 amino acids. V lost 6 bases, J lost 5 bases, and 13 bases stayed unmatched. CDR1 is SGHVS and CDR2 is FQNEAQ in the germline V gene. Here the CDR3 reads CASSFSWGTGDHEQYF. DNA for the CDR3: TGTGCCAGCAGTTTCTCGTGGGGGACAGGGGACCACGAGCAGTACTTC.

V and J are TRBV5-6 and TRBJ1-5, with 7 bases fitting TRBD1. Germline V gene lookup returns CDR1 SGHDT and CDR2 YYEEEE. The ends lost 4 bases at V and 7 bases at J; junction bases unmatched: 8. This CDR3 is built from 14 residues. The CDR3 sequence is CASSTTGATQPQHF. Written as DNA, the CDR3 is TGTGCCAGCAGCACAACAGGGGCGACCCAGCCCCAGCATTTT.

This chain joins TRBV4-1 and TRBJ1-4; unclear D gene. The V gene's germline CDR1 is MGHRA and CDR2 YSYEKL. This CDR3 has 15 amino acids. V lost 1 base, J lost 6 bases, and 12 bases lay in between. CDR3 residues: CASSQGPPWDEKLFF. The CDR3 bases are TGCGCCAGCAGCCAAGGACCCCCTTGGGATGAAAAACTGTTTTTT.

The genes are TRBV7-8 and TRBJ1-4, with 12 bases identical to TRBD1. The J segment lost 7 bases and the V segment lost 4 bases, leaving 16 bases of the junction unmatched. Per the germline V gene, CDR1 is SGHVS and CDR2 is FQNEAQ. This CDR3 has 19 residues. The CDR3 DNA reads as TGTGCCAGCAGCTCACCCCAGCACCTACCGGGACAGGGGGCTGAAAAACTGTTTTTT. Translating gives CASSSPQHLPGQGAEKLFF.

This chain uses TRBV9 with TRBJ1-6; D is ambiguous. Germline values: CDR1 SGDLS, CDR2 YYNGEE. Trimming shortened V by 0 bases and J by 9 bases, and 10 bases separated the two germline ends. The CDR3 sequence is 14 residues long. The chain's CDR3 is CASSVGSAISPLHF. The CDR3 DNA follows: TGTGCCAGCAGCGTAGGTTCAGCGATTTCACCCCTCCACTTT.

The chain joins TRBV4-3 to TRBJ2-1; the D gene is possibly TRBD2 (6 bases). The ends were cut back, 4 bases at V and 8 bases at J, with 30 bases in the middle. The CDR3 sequence is 19 residues long. Per germline, CDR1 LGHNA and CDR2 YSLEER. The CDR3 nucleotides read TGCGCCAGCAGCCTCCTCGAGCGTGCGGGATATCCTCAAACGGATGAGCAGTTCTTC. Amino acids: CASSLLERAGYPQTDEQFF.

J is TRBJ2-7 and V is TRBV19; a weak D match, TRBD1 (6 bases). Germline lookup yields CDR1 LNHDA and CDR2 SQIVND (reference sequence). There are 13 residues in the CDR3. V was shortened by 1 base and J by 6 bases, with 10 bases between the two germline ends. CDR3 DNA: TGTGCCAGTAGTATAGGGGGGCTCGGCGAGCAGTACTTC. This encodes CASSIGGLGEQYF.

The rearrangement links TRBV7-6 to TRBJ2-5; the D gene is possibly TRBD2 (6 bases). CDR1 and CDR2 from the germline V gene are SGHVS and FNYEAQ. The CDR3 runs 11 residues. The V and J ends lost 8 bases and 5 bases respectively, with 9 bases between them. The CDR3 loop reads CASLEGETQYF. For the CDR3, the DNA is TGTGCCAGCTTGGAGGGGGAGACCCAGTACTTC.

The chain couples TRBV11-1 to TRBJ2-7; 13 bases agree with TRBD2. The CDR3 is 18 amino acids. Trimming took 5 bases from V and 2 from J; bases not matched to a gene: 12. Germline assignment: CDR1 SGHAT and CDR2 FQDESV (reference sequence). The CDR3 coding sequence is TGTGCCAGCAGCCGGCCCGGACTAGCGGGGGCCAGCCCCTACGAGCAGTACTTC. It yields the protein CASSRPGLAGASPYEQYF.

The chain joins TRBV19 to TRBJ1-5; the D gene is possibly TRBD1 (5 bases). Trimming removed 1 base at V and 3 bases at J, with 13 bases between. The germline V gene has CDR1 LNHDA and CDR2 SQIVND (reference sequence). CDR3 length: 16 residues. The CDR3 spells CASSIGRESYNQPQHF. The CDR3 coding sequence is TGTGCCAGTAGTATAGGCAGGGAGTCCTACAATCAGCCCCAGCATTTT.

V is TRBV4-1 and J is TRBJ2-2; perhaps TRBD2 as D (6 bases). The germline V and J ends were trimmed by 1 base and 3 bases, with 12 bases remaining between them. The CDR3 is 16 amino acids. Per germline, CDR1 MGHRA and CDR2 YSYEKL. The CDR3 loop reads CASSQVRGAHTGELFF. In DNA, the CDR3 is TGCGCCAGCAGCCAAGTTCGCGGGGCCCACACCGGGGAGCTGTTTTTT.

The V and J genes are TRBV6-1 and TRBJ2-7; perhaps D is TRBD1 or TRBD2 (7 bases each). CDR3 length: 15 residues. Trimming took 6 bases from V and 6 from J, leaving 21 bases between them. CDR1 is MNHNS and CDR2 is SASEGT in the germline V gene. This CDR3 is CASRATGSREGEQYF. Written as DNA, the CDR3 is TGTGCCAGCAGGGCGACAGGGTCGAGGGAGGGCGAGCAGTACTTC.

The chain has TRBV10-3 and TRBJ2-7, with 15 bases lining up with TRBD2. Germline V lookup: CDR1 ENHRY, CDR2 SYGVKD. J gave up 2 bases and V 3 bases, and 8 bases lay outside the gene matches. The CDR3 loop spans 18 amino acids. The CDR3, as DNA: TGTGCCATCAGTGAAAGCGGACTAGCGGGGGGGCTTACCTACGAGCAGTACTTC. Protein: CAISESGLAGGLTYEQYF.

The table lists this clone with a count of one. J is TRBJ2-5 and V is TRBV4-1; possible D gene TRBD1, 6 bases. This CDR3 is 14 amino acids long. Per germline, CDR1 MGHRA and CDR2 YSYEKL. V was trimmed by 0 bases and J by 10 bases, leaving 15 bases between them. CDR3 amino acids: CASSQEPQGMDQYF. In DNA, the CDR3 is TGCGCCAGCAGCCAAGAGCCTCAGGGGATGGACCAGTACTTC.

J is TRBJ2-3 and V is TRBV6-5; 11 nucleotides match TRBD2. V trimming: 8 bases; J trimming: 7 bases; junction bases outside the gene matches: 5. Germline V gene lookup returns CDR1 MNHEY and CDR2 SVGAGI. There are 13 residues in the CDR3. The CDR3 reads CASSTSGVNTQYF. The CDR3 DNA sequence: TGTGCCAGCTCGACTAGCGGGGTGAATACGCAGTATTTT.

CDR3 DNA: TGCGCCAGCAAGGACACTTTGAACACTGAAGCTTTCTTT. Amino acid sequence: CASKDTLNTEAFF. The chain links TRBV5-1 to TRBJ1-1; D might be TRBD1 (5 bases). Germline-derived CDR1 and CDR2 are SGHRS and YFSETQ. This CDR3 region has 13 residues. V was clipped by 6 bases and J by 0 bases, with 9 bases between them. The entire variable domain, with the rest obtained from reference TRBV5-1 and TRBJ1-1, is as follows: KAGVTQTPRYLIKTRGQQVTLSCSPISGHRSVSWYQQTPGQGLQFLFEYFSETQRNKGNFPGRFSGRQFSNSRSEMNVSTLELGDSALYLCASKDTLNTEAFFGQGTRLTVV.

The rearrangement links TRBV4-1 to TRBJ1-1; no definite D call. Trimming shortened V by 3 bases and J by 7 bases, and 18 bases separated the two germline ends. Germline CDR1 reads MGHRA; CDR2 reads YSYEKL. The CDR3 runs 15 residues. This CDR3 reads CASSQREGSGSEAFF. CDR3 DNA: TGCGCCAGCAGCCAGAGGGAAGGATCTGGCAGTGAAGCTTTCTTT.

The chain has TRBV11-1 and TRBJ2-7; 8 nucleotides match TRBD2. The CDR3 sequence is 14 residues long. Germline V CDR1 and CDR2: SGHAT, FQDESV (reference sequence). The J segment lost 4 bases and the V segment lost 3 bases, leaving 5 bases of the junction unmatched. The CDR3, as DNA: TGTGCCAGCAGCTTCGTCGGGGGGGAGTACGAGCAGTACTTC. As protein: CASSFVGGEYEQYF. Drawing the rest from reference TRBV11-1 and TRBJ2-7, the complete variable domain is EAEVAQSPRYKITEKSQAVAFWCDPISGHATLYWYRQILGQGPELLVQFQDESVVDDSQLPKDRFSAERLKGVDSTLKIQPAELGDSAMYLCASSFVGGEYEQYFGPGTRLTVT.

This chain joins TRBV5-6 and TRBJ1-2; D call uncertain. V lost 1 base to trimming and J lost 3 bases, with 13 bases between them. CDR3 length equals 15 residues. Germline CDR1 is SGHDT and CDR2 is YYEEEE. The CDR3 DNA reads as TGTGCCAGCAGCTTGATGGCCAGTCGGGACTATGGCTACACCTTC. Translating gives CASSLMASRDYGYTF.

The chain recombines TRBV7-2 with TRBJ1-5, with a tentative D call TRBD1 (6 bases). The CDR3 extends over 14 amino acids. Trimming left V 4 bases short and J 7 bases short, with 14 bases between. Germline lookup yields CDR1 SGHTA and CDR2 FQGNSA. In DNA form, the CDR3 reads TGTGCCAGCAGCTCGGAACAGGGACGGCAGCCCCAGCATTTT. Encoded protein: CASSSEQGRQPQHF.

The CDR3 nucleotides read TGTGCCAGCAGCCCGGGGACAGGAAGTTATGGCTACACCTTC. Protein product: CASSPGTGSYGYTF. This chain connects TRBV7-2 to TRBJ1-2; 8 bases line up with TRBD1. V lost 5 bases and J lost 5; bases outside the gene matches: 7. Germline V lookup: CDR1 SGHTA, CDR2 FQGNSA. The CDR3 has 14 residues.